Listed below are T cell receptor beta chains from one sample, sequenced in a study of Graves' ophthalmopathy and Graves' hyperthyroidism. TCRdb re-analysed the multiplex PCR reads in MiXCR, keeping a single row per CDR3 protein. Found here are about 390,000 distinct CDR3 sequences, approximately 18% of them singletons; the top ten hold 2% to 3%. Sequenced sample: peripheral blood. The receptor source for this set is an adult woman with stable Graves' hyperthyroidism. The CDR3 runs from the conserved cysteine through the conserved F or W. A D gene is named only where the DNA matches it firmly. For some rows the clone size is stated as once, few or many, or as a class when expanded; others skip it.

CDR3 protein: CASSFGRLTGETQYF
CDR3 DNA: TGTGCCAGCAGTTTTGGCAGGCTGACAGGAGAGACCCAGTACTTC
V gene: TRBV12-3/TRBV12-4
CDR3 length: 15
J gene: TRBJ2-5
clone size: NA
D gene: NA

CDR3 protein: CASSGGTGGSDTEAFF
CDR3 DNA: TGTGCCAGCAGCGGTGGGACAGGGGGCTCGGACACTGAAGCTTTCTTT
V gene: TRBV6-1
CDR3 length: 16
J gene: TRBJ1-1
clone size: many
D gene: TRBD1

CDR3 protein: CASSLVLAGYSRRPYEQYF
CDR3 DNA: TGTGCCAGCAGTTTGGTACTAGCGGGATACTCCCGTCGGCCCTACGAGCAGTACTTC
V gene: TRBV12-3/TRBV12-4
CDR3 length: 19
J gene: TRBJ2-7
clone size: many
D gene: TRBD2

CDR3 protein: CSARDRAIGLGRQPQHF
CDR3 DNA: TGCAGTGCTAGAGATCGCGCAATAGGCCTTGGGAGGCAGCCCCAGCATTTT
V gene: TRBV20-1
CDR3 length: 17
J gene: TRBJ1-5
clone size: many
D gene: NA

CDR3 protein: CASSGTPWGGRSVGELFF
CDR3 DNA: TGTGCCAGCAGTGGGACCCCGTGGGGCGGGAGGTCGGTCGGGGAGCTGTTTTTT
V gene: TRBV6-1
CDR3 length: 18
J gene: TRBJ2-2
clone size: many
D gene: TRBD2

CDR3 protein: CASSFHDYSGRGHEQYF
CDR3 DNA: TGTGCCAGCAGTTTCCATGACTACAGCGGGAGAGGACACGAGCAGTACTTC
V gene: TRBV12-3/TRBV12-4
CDR3 length: 17
J gene: TRBJ2-7
clone size: many
D gene: TRBD2

CDR3 protein: CASNWGTGNTGELFF
CDR3 DNA: TGTGCCAGCAACTGGGGGACAGGGAACACCGGGGAGCTGTTTTTT
V gene: TRBV12-3/TRBV12-4
CDR3 length: 15
J gene: TRBJ2-2
clone size: many
D gene: TRBD1

CDR3 protein: CAISESAYEQYF
CDR3 DNA: TGTGCCATCAGTGAGTCGGCCTACGAGCAGTACTTC
V gene: TRBV10-3
CDR3 length: 12
J gene: TRBJ2-7
clone size: many
D gene: NA

CDR3 protein: CSASLLGARDYEQYF
CDR3 DNA: TGCAGTGCTAGCCTTTTGGGGGCTCGGGACTACGAGCAGTACTTC
V gene: TRBV20-1
CDR3 length: 15
J gene: TRBJ2-7
clone size: NA
D gene: NA

CDR3 protein: CASGNGMYEQYF
CDR3 DNA: TGTGCCAGCGGGAACGGGATGTACGAGCAGTACTTC
V gene: TRBV12-3/TRBV12-4
CDR3 length: 12
J gene: TRBJ2-7
clone size: many
D gene: NA

CDR3 protein: CASSSHQGAAPFNYGYTF
CDR3 DNA: TGTGCCAGCAGTTCTCACCAGGGGGCCGCCCCTTTTAACTATGGCTACACCTTC
V gene: TRBV12-3/TRBV12-4
CDR3 length: 18
J gene: TRBJ1-2
clone size: many
D gene: TRBD1

CDR3 protein: CSAGGGIKETQYF
CDR3 DNA: TGCAGTGCCGGGGGCGGGATCAAAGAGACCCAGTACTTC
V gene: TRBV20-1
CDR3 length: 13
J gene: TRBJ2-5
clone size: few
D gene: NA

CDR3 protein: CASSSPSRGPKSASYEQYF
CDR3 DNA: TGTGCCAGCAGCTCGCCCTCACGGGGCCCAAAAAGTGCATCCTACGAGCAGTACTTC
V gene: TRBV11-3
CDR3 length: 19
J gene: TRBJ2-7
clone size: many
D gene: NA

CDR3 protein: CASKGTGPYEQYF
CDR3 DNA: TGTGCCAGCAAGGGGACAGGGCCCTACGAGCAGTACTTC
V gene: TRBV25-1
CDR3 length: 13
J gene: TRBJ2-7
clone size: many
D gene: TRBD1

CDR3 protein: CASSLPRGSNTEAFF
CDR3 DNA: TGTGCCAGCAGTTTACCCCGCGGGTCGAACACTGAAGCTTTCTTT
V gene: TRBV28
CDR3 length: 15
J gene: TRBJ1-1
clone size: many
D gene: NA

CDR3 protein: CSIERALNTEAFF
CDR3 DNA: TGCAGCATAGAAAGAGCATTGAACACTGAAGCTTTCTTT
V gene: TRBV29-1
CDR3 length: 13
J gene: TRBJ1-1
clone size: many
D gene: NA

CDR3 protein: CASKTYRGLNTEAFF
CDR3 DNA: TGTGCCAGCAAAACATACAGGGGACTGAACACTGAAGCTTTCTTT
V gene: TRBV6-1
CDR3 length: 15
J gene: TRBJ1-1
clone size: NA
D gene: TRBD1

CDR3 protein: CASSPRDLPGTEAFF
CDR3 DNA: TGTGCCAGCAGCCCTCGGGACCTACCGGGTACTGAAGCTTTCTTT
V gene: TRBV9
CDR3 length: 15
J gene: TRBJ1-1
clone size: few
D gene: NA

CDR3 protein: CASSLKAGSSYEQYF
CDR3 DNA: TGCGCCAGCAGCTTGAAGGCCGGAAGCTCCTACGAGCAGTACTTC
V gene: TRBV5-1
CDR3 length: 15
J gene: TRBJ2-7
clone size: few
D gene: NA

CDR3 protein: CASGPGQTTDTQYF
CDR3 DNA: TGTGCTAGTGGTCCGGGACAGACCACAGATACGCAGTATTTT
V gene: TRBV12-5
CDR3 length: 14
J gene: TRBJ2-3
clone size: many
D gene: TRBD1